Sequencing of this TCR beta chain was carried out in a study of blood T cell repertoires in COVID-19. Study information: Collection of acute and convalescent COVID-19 samples took place in the United States, Italy and Spain.

All enrollees were about 18 to 100 years old and from 20 to 25 US areas. Participant reports of clinical history set cohort assignment. For recovered donors of Cohort 3, there were two negative PCRs, clearance, or symptom resolution. The assay was immunoSEQ multiplex PCR, and TCRdb's table has in-frame clones only and misses some. The sample carries 250,000 to 350,000 clones, roughly 85% recorded once. This CDR3 comprises 15 residues. Trimming removed 0 bases at V and 1 base at J, with 9 bases between. Germline-derived CDR1 and CDR2 are SGDLS and YYNGEE. Sequenced: PBMCs or T cells enriched from blood (not recorded which). The sequence derives from a woman between 25 and 40 years old who had recovered from COVID-19. The chain recombines TRBV9 with TRBJ2-3; D unclear. The CDR3 reads CASSVVGQGTDTQYF. The CDR3 DNA sequence: TGTGCCAGCAGCGTAGTCGGCCAGGGCACAGATACGCAGTATTTT.